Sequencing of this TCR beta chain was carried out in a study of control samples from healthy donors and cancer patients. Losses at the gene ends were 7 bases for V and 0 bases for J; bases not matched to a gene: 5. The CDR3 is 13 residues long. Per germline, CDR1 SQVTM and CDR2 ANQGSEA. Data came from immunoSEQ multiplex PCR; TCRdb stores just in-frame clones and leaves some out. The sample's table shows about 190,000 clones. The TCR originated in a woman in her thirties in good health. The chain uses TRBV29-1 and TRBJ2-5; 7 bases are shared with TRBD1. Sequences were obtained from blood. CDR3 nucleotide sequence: TGCAGCGCTGCGAGGGGGCACCAAGAGACCCAGTACTTC. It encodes CSAARGHQETQYF.